Listed here are 23 T cell receptor beta chains from one sample, sequenced in a study of cytomegalovirus exposure and HLA in healthy donors. Researchers ran the PCR with 60 Vbeta and 13 Jbeta primers. TCRdb's table, derived via immunoSEQ multiplex PCR, lists solely in-frame clones and lacks some. The sample includes approximately 160,000 clones, about 80% of them seen just once. The sequencing sample was made of PBMCs. These receptors all stem from a man aged 18 to 35 in good health and CMV-seropositive.

The chain carries TRBV7-9 and TRBJ2-1, with D perhaps TRBD2 (6 bases). Trimming stripped 1 base from V and 7 bases from J, with 11 bases between. Germline V gene data show CDR1 as SEHNR and CDR2 as FQNEAQ (reference sequence). The CDR3 extends over 14 amino acids. CDR3 residues: CASSLGAGRNEQFF. CDR3 sequence (DNA): TGTGCCAGCAGCTTAGGCGCGGGAAGGAATGAGCAGTTCTTC.

The genes are TRBV5-1 and TRBJ2-3, with a weak D call TRBD2 (6 bases). Germline CDR1 SGHRS, CDR2 YFSETQ. The V gene lost 3 bases and the J gene lost 3 bases, with 17 bases spanning the gap. The CDR3 length is 16 residues. The CDR3 DNA reads as TGCGCCAGCAGCTCCTCGGGAGTGGGGGTGACAGATACGCAGTATTTT. Translation: CASSSSGVGVTDTQYF.

CDR3 sequence reads: CASSRIGANTGELFF. The CDR3 region has the DNA TGTGCCAGCAGCAGGATAGGAGCGAACACCGGGGAGCTGTTTTTT. V gene TRBV9 combines with J gene TRBJ2-2; no clear D. This CDR3 is 15 amino acids long. Germline loops: CDR1 SGDLS, CDR2 YYNGEE. Trimming took off 4 bases at V and 0 bases at J, with 10 bases between the two ends. Full variable domain (missing parts from reference TRBV9 and TRBJ2-2): DSGVTQTPKHLITATGQRVTLRCSPRSGDLSVYWYQQSLDQGLQFLIQYYNGEERAKGNILERFSAQQFPDLHSELNLSSLELGDSALYFCASSRIGANTGELFFGEGSRLTVL.

The chain has TRBV7-8 and TRBJ1-1, with D unclear. V lost 5 bases to trimming and J lost 0 bases, with 10 bases between them. The germline gives CDR1 SGHVS, CDR2 FQNEAQ. This CDR3 comprises 14 residues. CDR3 DNA sequence: TGTGCCAGCAGCGTAGGGCCGATGAACACTGAAGCTTTCTTT. Its protein product is CASSVGPMNTEAFF.

The CDR3 spells CASSQGLGGLYEQYF. CDR3 DNA: TGTGCCAGCAGCCAAGGGTTGGGCGGACTCTACGAGCAGTACTTC. The chain combines TRBV4-2 with TRBJ2-7, with D tentatively TRBD2 (5 bases). Germline values: CDR1 LGHNA, CDR2 YNFKEQ. The CDR3 loop spans 15 amino acids. V was shortened by 1 base and J by 3 bases, with 13 bases between the two germline ends.

This clone has a single count. The gene calls are TRBV1 and TRBJ2-2; the table's D call, TRBD2, has no DNA check behind it. TRBV1 is a recognized pseudogene. The CDR3 extends over 16 amino acids. Here the CDR3 reads CTSSQAGQTTTGELFF. In DNA, the CDR3 is TGCACCAGCAGCCAAGCAGGCCAGACTACCACCGGGGAGCTGTTTTTT.

The chain has TRBV25-1 and TRBJ2-3; no definite D call. The CDR3 consists of 14 residues. Deletions cut 7 bases from V and 2 bases from J, with 13 bases between. Germline V gene lookup returns CDR1 MGHDK and CDR2 SYGVNS. CDR3 sequence reads: CASTTAEHTDTQYF. The CDR3 nucleotides read TGTGCCAGCACGACGGCGGAGCACACAGATACGCAGTATTTT.

CDR3 in DNA: TGTGCCATCAGTGAGCCAGCTAACAGTAAAAACATTCAGTACTTC. Translated: CAISEPANSKNIQYF. The V call is TRBV10-3, the J call TRBJ2-4, with no clear D. The V end lost 2 bases, the J end lost 4 bases, and 12 bases lay between the germline ends. Germline CDR1 is ENHRY and CDR2 is SYGVKD. This CDR3 region has 15 residues.

The genes are TRBV19 and TRBJ2-6; no definite D call. The germline V gene has CDR1 LNHDA and CDR2 SQIVND (reference sequence). V dropped 7 bases and J dropped 0 bases, with 13 bases sitting between them. The CDR3 is 16 residues long. The DNA for the CDR3 is TGTGCCAGTACTCCCGATGGGCTCTCTGGGGCCAACGTCCTGACTTTC. Its protein is CASTPDGLSGANVLTF.

The chain recombines TRBV4-1 with TRBJ2-1; D is perhaps TRBD1 (6 bases). CDR3 length equals 17 residues. V was trimmed by 3 bases and J by 0 bases, leaving 15 bases between them. Germline CDR1 reads MGHRA; CDR2 reads YSYEKL. CDR3 loop: CASSHEGVRSSYNEQFF. CDR3 sequence (DNA): TGCGCCAGCAGCCATGAGGGGGTCAGGAGCTCCTACAATGAGCAGTTCTTC.

The CDR3 spells CASSPDSNRQAQHF. The CDR3 DNA reads as TGTGCCAGCAGTCCAGACTCAAACCGACAGGCCCAGCATTTT. The chain employs TRBV2 and TRBJ1-5, with D perhaps matching TRBD1 (6 bases). This CDR3 region has 14 residues. Germline CDR1 and CDR2: SNHLY and FYNNEI. The germline V and J ends were trimmed by 5 bases and 11 bases, with 19 bases remaining between them.

The rearrangement links TRBV5-8 to TRBJ1-1, with 7 bases fitting TRBD1. Germline V gene data show CDR1 as SGHTS and CDR2 as YDEGEE. The CDR3 is 15 residues long. The trim removed 2 bases at V and 0 bases at J, leaving 4 bases unmatched. CDR3 protein: CASSLQGTMNTEAFF. The CDR3 bases are TGTGCCAGCAGCTTACAGGGGACGATGAACACTGAAGCTTTCTTT.

In regard to this clone: Additional DNA sequences in this sample encode the identical CDR3. The chain uses TRBV9 and TRBJ1-4, with 7 bases that match TRBD1. The CDR3 spans 16 residues. CDR1 is SGDLS, CDR2 YYNGEE, per germline. The V and J ends lost 3 bases and 4 bases, in that order; junction bases with no gene match: 9. This CDR3 is CASSEYRDRDNEKLFF. The CDR3 DNA reads TGTGCCAGCAGCGAATACCGGGACAGAGATAATGAAAAACTGTTTTTT.

This clone came up a few times. The V call is TRBV7-9, the J call TRBJ1-1; TRBD1 agrees at 9 bases. The CDR3 is 17 residues long. Per the germline V gene, CDR1 is SEHNR and CDR2 is FQNEAQ (reference sequence). After removal of 1 base from V and 0 bases from J, the junction contained 6 bases not matched to a gene. The CDR3 bases are TGTGCCAGCAGCTTAGGGACAGGGGCCACGGTGAACACTGAAGCTTTCTTT. The encoded protein is CASSLGTGATVNTEAFF.

The rearrangement joins TRBV28 to TRBJ2-1; weak D call: TRBD2 (5 bases). This CDR3 comprises 14 residues. The germline CDR1 and CDR2 sequences are MDHEN and SYDVKM. Deletions cut 5 bases from V and 6 bases from J, with 14 bases between. The CDR3 protein is CASSLSSGVNEQFF. The CDR3 DNA follows: TGTGCCAGCAGTCTCTCAAGCGGCGTCAATGAGCAGTTCTTC.

In its sample, this clone was seen once. The sample carries other DNA sequences with the same CDR3. The chain couples TRBV19 to TRBJ2-7; perhaps TRBD2 as D (5 bases). V was trimmed by 1 base and J by 1 base, leaving 5 bases between them. The V gene's germline CDR1 is LNHDA and CDR2 SQIVND (reference sequence). This CDR3 has 13 residues. CDR3 amino acids: CASSIGGSYEQYF. CDR3 in DNA: TGTGCCAGTAGTATAGGCGGGTCCTACGAGCAGTACTTC. The entire variable domain, with the rest obtained from reference TRBV19 and TRBJ2-7, is as follows: DGGITQSPKYLFRKEGQNVTLSCEQNLNHDAMYWYRQDPGQGLRLIYYSQIVNDFQKGDIAEGYSVSREKKESFPLTVTSAQKNPTAFYLCASSIGGSYEQYFGPGTRLTVT.

The chain has TRBV27 and TRBJ2-6; perhaps TRBD2 as D (6 bases). The germline V gene encodes CDR1 MNHEY and CDR2 SMNVEV (reference sequence). The CDR3 loop spans 16 amino acids. V lost 1 base and J 1 base, leaving 8 bases between the germline ends. The CDR3 nucleotides are TGTGCCAGCAGTTTATTTCGGGGGTCTGGGGCCAACGTCCTGACTTTC. It yields the protein CASSLFRGSGANVLTF.

V is TRBV5-6 and J is TRBJ2-5; TRBD2 is a possible D gene (5 bases). The DNA end lines up better with TRBJ2-7; the J call may be wrong. CDR1 and CDR2 from the germline V gene are SGHDT and YYEEEE. This CDR3 is 14 amino acids long. CDR3 loop: CASSLTGSPDEQYF. For the CDR3, the DNA is TGTGCCAGCAGCTTGACGGGATCCCCGGACGAGCAGTACTTC.

The CDR3, as DNA: TGTGCCAGCAGCTCCGTACAGGGTCTAGACACTGAAGCTTTCTTT. It is translated as CASSSVQGLDTEAFF. The rearrangement joins TRBV7-8 to TRBJ1-1, with D possibly being TRBD1 (6 bases). The germline gives CDR1 SGHVS, CDR2 FQNEAQ. The CDR3 runs 15 residues. V lost 4 bases and J lost 3, with 15 bases in between.

CDR3 protein: CASSPFEGGSDNEQFF. The DNA of the CDR3 is TGTGCCAGCAGCCCCTTTGAGGGAGGGTCCGACAATGAGCAGTTCTTC. The rearrangement links TRBV7-9 to TRBJ2-1; 7 nucleotides agree with TRBD2. The CDR3 runs to 16 residues. Germline lookup yields CDR1 SEHNR and CDR2 FQNEAQ (reference sequence). V dropped 5 bases and J dropped 5; count of bases not matched to a gene: 12.

Of note for this clone: The conserved closing phenylalanine or tryptophan is absent in this CDR3, likely reflecting a read error. The V gene is TRBV7-9, the J gene TRBJ1-6, with D perhaps TRBD1 (6 bases). The ends were cut back, 4 bases at V and 13 bases at J, with 11 bases in the middle. The CDR3 totals 12 residues. Germline V CDR1 and CDR2: SEHNR, FQNEAQ (reference sequence). The CDR3 region is CASSSGDQPLHL. In nucleotides, the CDR3 is TGTGCCAGCAGCTCAGGGGACCAGCCCCTCCACCTT.

This chain links TRBV29-1 with TRBJ2-1, with 8 bases lining up with TRBD1. V gave up 7 bases and J gave up 10 bases; unmatched junction bases: 12. Germline CDR1 is SQVTM and CDR2 is ANQGSEA. The CDR3 is 13 amino acids. The CDR3 sequence: CSAISPGGDEQFF. CDR3 in DNA: TGCAGCGCCATATCACCAGGGGGCGACGAGCAGTTCTTC.

V usage is TRBV19 and J usage is TRBJ1-5, with D tentatively TRBD1 (6 bases). This CDR3 is built from 15 residues. Germline V gene data show CDR1 as LNHDA and CDR2 as SQIVND (reference sequence). Trimming stripped 1 base from V and 7 bases from J, with 14 bases between. In DNA form, the CDR3 reads TGTGCCAGTAGTATAGTTTCAGGGGAGCGGCAGCCCCAGCATTTT. Protein product: CASSIVSGERQPQHF.